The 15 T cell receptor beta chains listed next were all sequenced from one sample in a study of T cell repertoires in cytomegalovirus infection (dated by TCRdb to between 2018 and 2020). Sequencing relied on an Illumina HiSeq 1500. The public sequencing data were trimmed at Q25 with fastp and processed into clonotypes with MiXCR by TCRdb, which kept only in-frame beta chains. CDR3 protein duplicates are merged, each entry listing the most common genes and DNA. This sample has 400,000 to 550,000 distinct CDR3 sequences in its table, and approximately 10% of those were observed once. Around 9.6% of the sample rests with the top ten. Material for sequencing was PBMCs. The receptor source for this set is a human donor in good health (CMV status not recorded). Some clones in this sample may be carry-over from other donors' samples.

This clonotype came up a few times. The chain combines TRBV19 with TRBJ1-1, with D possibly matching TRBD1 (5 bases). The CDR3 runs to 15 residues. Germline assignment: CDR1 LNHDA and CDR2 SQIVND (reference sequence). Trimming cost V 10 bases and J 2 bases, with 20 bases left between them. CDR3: CAINEGRNRNTEAFF. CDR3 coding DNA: TGTGCCATCAATGAGGGGAGGAATCGTAACACTGAAGCTTTCTTT.

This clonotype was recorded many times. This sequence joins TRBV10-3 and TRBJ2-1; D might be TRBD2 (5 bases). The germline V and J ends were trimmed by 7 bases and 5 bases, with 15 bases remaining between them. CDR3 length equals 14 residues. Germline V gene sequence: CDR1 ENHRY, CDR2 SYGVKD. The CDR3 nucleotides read TGTGCCATCAAGGCGACTACCACCGACAATGAGCAGTTCTTC. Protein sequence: CAIKATTTDNEQFF.

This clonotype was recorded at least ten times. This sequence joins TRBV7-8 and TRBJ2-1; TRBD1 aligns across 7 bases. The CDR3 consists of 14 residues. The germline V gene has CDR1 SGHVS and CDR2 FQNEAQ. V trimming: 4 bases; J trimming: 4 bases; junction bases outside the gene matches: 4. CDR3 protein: CASSSPGQYNEQFF. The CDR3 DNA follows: TGTGCCAGCAGCTCCCCGGGACAGTACAATGAGCAGTTCTTC.

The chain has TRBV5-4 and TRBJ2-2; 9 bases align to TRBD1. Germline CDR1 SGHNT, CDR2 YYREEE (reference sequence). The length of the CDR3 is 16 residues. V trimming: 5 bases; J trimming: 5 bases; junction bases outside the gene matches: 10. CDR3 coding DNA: TGTGCCAGCAGGGGTACAGGGGGCTTGGGTACCGGGGAGCTGTTTTTT. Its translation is CASRGTGGLGTGELFF.

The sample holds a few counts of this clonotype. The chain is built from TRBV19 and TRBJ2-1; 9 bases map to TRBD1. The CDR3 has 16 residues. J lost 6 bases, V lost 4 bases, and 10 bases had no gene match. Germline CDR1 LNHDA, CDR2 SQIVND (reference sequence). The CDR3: CASSTLTGGSLNEQFF. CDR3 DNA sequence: TGTGCCAGTAGTACCCTGACAGGGGGATCCCTCAATGAGCAGTTCTTC.

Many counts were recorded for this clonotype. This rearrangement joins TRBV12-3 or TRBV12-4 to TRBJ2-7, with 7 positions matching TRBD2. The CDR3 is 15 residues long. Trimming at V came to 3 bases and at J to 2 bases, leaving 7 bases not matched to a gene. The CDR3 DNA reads TGTGCCAGCAGTTTCGGCCAACGGGGGGCCTACGAGCAGTACTTC. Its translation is CASSFGQRGAYEQYF.

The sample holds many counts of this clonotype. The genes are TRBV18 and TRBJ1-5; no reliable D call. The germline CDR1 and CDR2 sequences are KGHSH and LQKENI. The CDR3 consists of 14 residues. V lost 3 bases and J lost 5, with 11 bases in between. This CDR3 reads CASSPGAFDQPQHF. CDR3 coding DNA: TGTGCCAGCTCACCGGGCGCCTTTGATCAGCCCCAGCATTTT. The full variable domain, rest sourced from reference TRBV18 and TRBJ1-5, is NAGVMQNPRHLVRRRGQEARLRCSPMKGHSHVYWYRQLPEEGLKFMVYLQKENIIDESGMPKERFSAEFPKEGPSILRIQQVVRGDSAAYFCASSPGAFDQPQHFGDGTRLSIL.

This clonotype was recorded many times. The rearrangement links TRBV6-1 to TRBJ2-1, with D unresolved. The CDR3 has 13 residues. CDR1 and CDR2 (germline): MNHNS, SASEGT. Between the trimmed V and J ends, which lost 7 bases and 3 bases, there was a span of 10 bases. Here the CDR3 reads CASKRTVYNEQFF. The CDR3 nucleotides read TGTGCCAGCAAGAGGACGGTCTACAATGAGCAGTTCTTC.

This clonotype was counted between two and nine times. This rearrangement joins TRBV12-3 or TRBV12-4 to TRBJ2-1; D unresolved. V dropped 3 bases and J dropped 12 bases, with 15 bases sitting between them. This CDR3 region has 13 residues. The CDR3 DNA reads TGTGCCAGCAGTTTCGCTGAACATGGAAGGCAGTTCTTC. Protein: CASSFAEHGRQFF.

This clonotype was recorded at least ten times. This CDR3 reads CASSLETRTGPAEQFF. As DNA, the CDR3 is TGTGCCAGCAGCCTCGAAACCCGGACAGGGCCGGCTGAGCAGTTCTTC. The V and J genes are TRBV5-6 and TRBJ2-1; 8 bases are shared with TRBD1. The CDR3 consists of 16 residues. Germline V lookup: CDR1 SGHDT, CDR2 YYEEEE. V lost 4 bases, J lost 9 bases, and 15 bases stayed unmatched.

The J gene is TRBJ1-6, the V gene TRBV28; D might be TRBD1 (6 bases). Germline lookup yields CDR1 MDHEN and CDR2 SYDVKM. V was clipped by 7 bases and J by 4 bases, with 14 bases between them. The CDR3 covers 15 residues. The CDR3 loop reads CASKEQGSYNSPLHF. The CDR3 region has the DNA TGTGCCAGCAAGGAACAGGGATCGTATAATTCACCCCTCCACTTT.

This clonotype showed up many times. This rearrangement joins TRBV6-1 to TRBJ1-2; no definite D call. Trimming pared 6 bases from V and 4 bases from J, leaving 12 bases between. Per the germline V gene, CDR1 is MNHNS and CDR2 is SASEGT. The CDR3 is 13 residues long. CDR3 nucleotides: TGTGCCAGCAGCGATATCGGACTCTATGGCTACACCTTC. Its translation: CASSDIGLYGYTF.

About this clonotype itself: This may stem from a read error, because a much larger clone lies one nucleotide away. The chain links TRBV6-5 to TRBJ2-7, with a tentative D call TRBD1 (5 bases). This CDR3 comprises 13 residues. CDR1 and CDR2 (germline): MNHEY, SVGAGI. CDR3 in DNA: TGTGCCAGCGGTTACACAGGAACCTACGAGCAGTACTTC. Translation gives CASGYTGTYEQYF.

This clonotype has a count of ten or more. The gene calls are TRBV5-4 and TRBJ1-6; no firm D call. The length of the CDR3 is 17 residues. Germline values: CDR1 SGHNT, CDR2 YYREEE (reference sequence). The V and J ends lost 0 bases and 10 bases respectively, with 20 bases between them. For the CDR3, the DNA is TGTGCCAGCAGCTTGGAAGGGCTGGCCGCGGAAAGATCACCCCTCCACTTT. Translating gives CASSLEGLAAERSPLHF.

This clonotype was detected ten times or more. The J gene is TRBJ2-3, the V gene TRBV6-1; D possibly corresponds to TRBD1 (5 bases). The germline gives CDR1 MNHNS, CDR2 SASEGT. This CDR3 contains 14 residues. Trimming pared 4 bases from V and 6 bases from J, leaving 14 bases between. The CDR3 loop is CASSGSQGRDTQYF. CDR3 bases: TGTGCCAGCAGTGGCTCTCAGGGTAGGGATACGCAGTATTTT.